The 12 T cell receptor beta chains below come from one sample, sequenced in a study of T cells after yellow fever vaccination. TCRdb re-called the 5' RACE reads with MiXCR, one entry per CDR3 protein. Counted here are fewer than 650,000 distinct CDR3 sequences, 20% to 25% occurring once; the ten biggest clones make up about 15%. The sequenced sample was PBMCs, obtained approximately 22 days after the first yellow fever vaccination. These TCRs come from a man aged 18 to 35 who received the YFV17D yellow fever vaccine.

CDR3 protein: CASSWSAEGPGYEQFF. CDR3 DNA: TGTGCCAGCAGTTGGTCGGCGGAGGGCCCAGGGTATGAGCAGTTCTTC. V gene TRBV6-2 or TRBV6-3 combines with J gene TRBJ2-1; a weak D match, TRBD2 (6 bases). The germline V gene has CDR1 MNHEY and CDR2 SVGEGT. This CDR3 comprises 16 residues. V gave up 4 bases and J gave up 8 bases, with 21 bases separating them.

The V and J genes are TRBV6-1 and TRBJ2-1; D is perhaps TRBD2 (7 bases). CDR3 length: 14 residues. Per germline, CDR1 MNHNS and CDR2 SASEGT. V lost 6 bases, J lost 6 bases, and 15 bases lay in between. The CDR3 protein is CASRTGGTRNEQFF. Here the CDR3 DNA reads TGTGCCAGCAGGACGGGGGGCACCCGCAATGAGCAGTTCTTC.

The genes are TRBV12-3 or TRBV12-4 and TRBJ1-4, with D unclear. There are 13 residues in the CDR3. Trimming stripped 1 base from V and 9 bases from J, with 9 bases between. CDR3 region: CASSLGFGKKLFF. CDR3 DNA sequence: TGTGCCAGCAGTTTAGGTTTCGGGAAAAAACTGTTTTTT.

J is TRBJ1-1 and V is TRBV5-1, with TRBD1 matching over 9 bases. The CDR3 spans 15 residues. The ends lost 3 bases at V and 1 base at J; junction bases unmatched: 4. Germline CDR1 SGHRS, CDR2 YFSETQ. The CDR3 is CASSWTGATNTEAFF. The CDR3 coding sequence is TGCGCCAGCAGCTGGACAGGGGCCACGAACACTGAAGCTTTCTTT.

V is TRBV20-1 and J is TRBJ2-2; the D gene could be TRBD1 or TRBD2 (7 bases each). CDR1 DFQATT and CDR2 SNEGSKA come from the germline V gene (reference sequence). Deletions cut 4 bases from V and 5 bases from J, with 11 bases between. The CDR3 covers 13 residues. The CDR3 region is CSANRGGTGELFF. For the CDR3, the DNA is TGCAGTGCTAACAGGGGAGGGACCGGGGAGCTGTTTTTT.

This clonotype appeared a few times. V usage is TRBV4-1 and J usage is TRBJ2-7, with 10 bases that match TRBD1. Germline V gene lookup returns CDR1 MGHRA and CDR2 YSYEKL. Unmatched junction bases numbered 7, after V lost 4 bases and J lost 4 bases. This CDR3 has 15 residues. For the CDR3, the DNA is TGCGCCAGCAGCCTCGGACAGGGGGGGCATTACGAGCAGTACGTC. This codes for CASSLGQGGHYEQYV.

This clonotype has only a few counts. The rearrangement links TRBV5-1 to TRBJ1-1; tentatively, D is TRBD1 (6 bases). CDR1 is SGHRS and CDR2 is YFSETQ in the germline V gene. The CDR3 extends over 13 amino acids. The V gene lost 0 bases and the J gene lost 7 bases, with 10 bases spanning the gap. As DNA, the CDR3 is TGCGCCAGCAGCTTGGTGGGCAGGGGTGAAGCTTTCTTT. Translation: CASSLVGRGEAFF.

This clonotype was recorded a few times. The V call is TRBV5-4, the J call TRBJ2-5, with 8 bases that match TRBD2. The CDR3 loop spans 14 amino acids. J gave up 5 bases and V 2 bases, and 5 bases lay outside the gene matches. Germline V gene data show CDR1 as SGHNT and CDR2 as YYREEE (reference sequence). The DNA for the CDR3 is TGTGCCAGCAGCTTTGCGGGGGGAGTCGAGACCCAGTACTTC. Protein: CASSFAGGVETQYF.

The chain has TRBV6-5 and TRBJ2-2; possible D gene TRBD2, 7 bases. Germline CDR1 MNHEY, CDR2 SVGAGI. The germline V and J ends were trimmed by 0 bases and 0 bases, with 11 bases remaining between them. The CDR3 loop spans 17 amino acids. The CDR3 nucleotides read TGTGCCAGCAGTTACTCGGCGGGGGCCGCGAACACCGGGGAGCTGTTTTTT. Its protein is CASSYSAGAANTGELFF.

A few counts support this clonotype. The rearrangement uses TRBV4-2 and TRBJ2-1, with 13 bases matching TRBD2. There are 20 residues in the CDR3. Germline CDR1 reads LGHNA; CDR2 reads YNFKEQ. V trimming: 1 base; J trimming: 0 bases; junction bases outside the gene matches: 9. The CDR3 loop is CASSQGILAGGPSSYNEQFF. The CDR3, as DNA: TGTGCCAGCAGCCAAGGAATACTAGCGGGGGGGCCGAGCTCCTACAATGAGCAGTTCTTC.

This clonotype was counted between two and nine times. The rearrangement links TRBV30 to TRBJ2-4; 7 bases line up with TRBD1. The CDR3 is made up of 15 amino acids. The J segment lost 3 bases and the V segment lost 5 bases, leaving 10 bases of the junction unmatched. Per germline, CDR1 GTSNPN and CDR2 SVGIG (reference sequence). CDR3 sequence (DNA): TGTGCCTGGTCAGAGAAAGGGGGCGGCAAAAACATTCAGTACTTC. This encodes CAWSEKGGGKNIQYF.

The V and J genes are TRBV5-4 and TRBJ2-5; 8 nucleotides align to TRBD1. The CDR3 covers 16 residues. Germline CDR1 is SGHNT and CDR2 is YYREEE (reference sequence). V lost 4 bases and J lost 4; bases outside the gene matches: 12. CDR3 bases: TGTGCCAGCAGCAGACTAGGGACAGGCCCTTCAGAGACCCAGTACTTC. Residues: CASSRLGTGPSETQYF.